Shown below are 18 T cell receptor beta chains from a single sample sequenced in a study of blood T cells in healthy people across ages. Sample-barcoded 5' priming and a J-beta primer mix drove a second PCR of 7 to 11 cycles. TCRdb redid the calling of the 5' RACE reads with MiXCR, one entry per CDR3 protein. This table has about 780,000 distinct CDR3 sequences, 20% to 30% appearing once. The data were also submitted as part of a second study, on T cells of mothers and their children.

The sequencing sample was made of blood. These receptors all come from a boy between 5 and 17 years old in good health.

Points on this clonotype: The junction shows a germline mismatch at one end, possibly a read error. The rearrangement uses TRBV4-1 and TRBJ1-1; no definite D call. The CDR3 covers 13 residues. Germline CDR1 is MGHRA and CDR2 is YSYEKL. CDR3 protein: CASRQERSDEAFF. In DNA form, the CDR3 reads TGCGCCAGCAGACAAGAAAGGTCAGATGAAGCTTTCTTT.

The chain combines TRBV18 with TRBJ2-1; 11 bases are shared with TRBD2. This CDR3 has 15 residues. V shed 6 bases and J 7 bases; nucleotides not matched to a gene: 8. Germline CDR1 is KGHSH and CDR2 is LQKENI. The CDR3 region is CASSYSGGARNEQFF. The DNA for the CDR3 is TGTGCCAGCTCCTATAGCGGGGGGGCCCGGAATGAGCAGTTCTTC.

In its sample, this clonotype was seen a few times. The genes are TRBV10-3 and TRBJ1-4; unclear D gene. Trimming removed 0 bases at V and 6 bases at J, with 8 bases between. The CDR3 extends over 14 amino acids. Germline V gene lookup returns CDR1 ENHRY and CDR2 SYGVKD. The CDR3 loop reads CAISESTPDEKLFF. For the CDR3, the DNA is TGTGCCATCAGTGAGTCGACGCCAGATGAAAAACTGTTTTTT.

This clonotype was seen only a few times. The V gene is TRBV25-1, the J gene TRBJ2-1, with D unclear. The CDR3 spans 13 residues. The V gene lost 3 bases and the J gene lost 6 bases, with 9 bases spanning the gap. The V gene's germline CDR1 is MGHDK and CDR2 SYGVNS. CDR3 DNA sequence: TGTGCCAGCAGTGAGAGTGGGCCCAATGAGCAGTTCTTC. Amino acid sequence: CASSESGPNEQFF.

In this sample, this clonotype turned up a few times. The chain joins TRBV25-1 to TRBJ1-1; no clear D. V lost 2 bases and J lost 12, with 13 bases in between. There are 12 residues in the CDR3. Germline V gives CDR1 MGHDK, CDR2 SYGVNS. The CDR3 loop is CASSESRRWTFF. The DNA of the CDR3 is TGTGCCAGCAGTGAAAGCCGACGGTGGACTTTCTTT.

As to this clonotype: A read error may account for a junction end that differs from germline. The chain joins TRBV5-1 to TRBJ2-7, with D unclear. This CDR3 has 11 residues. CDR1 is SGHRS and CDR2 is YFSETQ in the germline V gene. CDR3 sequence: CASRLGNEQYF. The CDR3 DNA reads TGCGCCAGCAGGTTGGGGAACGAGCAGTACTTC.

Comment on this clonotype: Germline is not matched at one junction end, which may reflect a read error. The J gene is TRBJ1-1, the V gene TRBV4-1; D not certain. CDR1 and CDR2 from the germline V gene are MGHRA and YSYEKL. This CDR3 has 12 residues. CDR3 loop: CASGQDMGEAFF. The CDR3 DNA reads TGCGCCAGCGGCCAAGACATGGGTGAAGCTTTCTTT.

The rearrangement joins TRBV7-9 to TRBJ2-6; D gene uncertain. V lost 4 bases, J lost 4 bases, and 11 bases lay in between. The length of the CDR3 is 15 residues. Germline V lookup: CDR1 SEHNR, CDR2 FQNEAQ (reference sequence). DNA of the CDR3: TGTGCCAGCAGCTGGCCCGGCCGGGGGGCCAACGTCCTGACTTTC. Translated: CASSWPGRGANVLTF.

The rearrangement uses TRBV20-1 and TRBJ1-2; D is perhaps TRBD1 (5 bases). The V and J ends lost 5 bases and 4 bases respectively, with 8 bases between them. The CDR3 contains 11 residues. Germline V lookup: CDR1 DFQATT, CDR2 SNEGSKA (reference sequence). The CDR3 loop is CSAQGGYGYTF. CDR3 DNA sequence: TGCAGTGCTCAGGGCGGCTATGGCTACACCTTC.

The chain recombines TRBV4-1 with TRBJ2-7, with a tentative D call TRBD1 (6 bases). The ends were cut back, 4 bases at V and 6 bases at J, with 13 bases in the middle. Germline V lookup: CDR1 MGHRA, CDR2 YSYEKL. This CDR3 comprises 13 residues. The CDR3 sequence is CASSPGHQFEQYF. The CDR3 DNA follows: TGCGCCAGCAGCCCGGGACACCAATTCGAGCAGTACTTC.

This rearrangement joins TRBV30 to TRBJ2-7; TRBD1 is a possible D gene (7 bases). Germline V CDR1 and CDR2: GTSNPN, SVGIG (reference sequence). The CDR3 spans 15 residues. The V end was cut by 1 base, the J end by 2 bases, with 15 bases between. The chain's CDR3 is CAWSEGGTVAYEQYF. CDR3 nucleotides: TGTGCCTGGAGTGAAGGGGGGACAGTCGCCTACGAGCAGTACTTC.

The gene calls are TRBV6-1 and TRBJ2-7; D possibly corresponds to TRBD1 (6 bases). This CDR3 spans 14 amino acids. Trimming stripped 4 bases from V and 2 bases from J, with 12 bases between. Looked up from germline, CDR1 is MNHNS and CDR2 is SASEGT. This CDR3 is CASSAGQIAYEQYF. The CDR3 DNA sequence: TGTGCCAGCAGTGCCGGACAGATAGCCTACGAGCAGTACTTC.

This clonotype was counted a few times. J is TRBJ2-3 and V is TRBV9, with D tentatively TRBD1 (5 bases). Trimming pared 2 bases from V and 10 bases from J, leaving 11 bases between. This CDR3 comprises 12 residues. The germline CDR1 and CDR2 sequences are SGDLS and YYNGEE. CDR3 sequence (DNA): TGTGCCAGCAGCGTTAGGGGCCAGGCGCAGTATTTT. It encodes CASSVRGQAQYF.

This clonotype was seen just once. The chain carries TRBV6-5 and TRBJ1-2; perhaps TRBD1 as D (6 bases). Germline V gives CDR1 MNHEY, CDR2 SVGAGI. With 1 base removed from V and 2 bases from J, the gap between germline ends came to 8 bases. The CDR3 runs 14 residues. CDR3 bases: TGTGCCAGCAGTTACTACGACAGGAACTATGGCTACACCTTC. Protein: CASSYYDRNYGYTF.

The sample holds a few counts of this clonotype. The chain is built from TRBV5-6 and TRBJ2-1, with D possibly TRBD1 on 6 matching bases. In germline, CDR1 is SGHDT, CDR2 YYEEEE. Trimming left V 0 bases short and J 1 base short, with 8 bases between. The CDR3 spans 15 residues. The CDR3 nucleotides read TGTGCCAGCAGCTTGGACGACAGGTCCTACAATGAGCAGTTCTTC. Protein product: CASSLDDRSYNEQFF.

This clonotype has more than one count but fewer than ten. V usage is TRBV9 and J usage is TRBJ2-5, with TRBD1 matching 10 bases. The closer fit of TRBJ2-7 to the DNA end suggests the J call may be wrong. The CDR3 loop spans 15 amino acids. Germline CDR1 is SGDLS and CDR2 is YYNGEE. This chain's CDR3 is CASSVSGTGVHEQYF. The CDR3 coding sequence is TGTGCCAGCAGCGTATCCGGGACAGGGGTGCACGAGCAGTACTTC.

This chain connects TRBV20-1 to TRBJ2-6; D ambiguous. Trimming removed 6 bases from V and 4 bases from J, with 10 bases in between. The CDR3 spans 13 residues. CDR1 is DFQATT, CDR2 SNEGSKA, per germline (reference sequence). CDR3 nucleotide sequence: TGCAGTGCCCCAATCCCGGGGGCCAACGTCCTGACTTTC. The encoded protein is CSAPIPGANVLTF.

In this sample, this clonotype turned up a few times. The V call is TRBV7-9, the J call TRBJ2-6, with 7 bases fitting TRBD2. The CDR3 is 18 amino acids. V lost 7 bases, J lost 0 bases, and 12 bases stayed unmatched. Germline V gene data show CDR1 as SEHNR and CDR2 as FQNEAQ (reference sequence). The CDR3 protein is CASTLRGVTFSGANVLTF. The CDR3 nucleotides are TGTGCCAGCACCCTCCGGGGGGTCACTTTCTCTGGGGCCAACGTCCTGACTTTC.